This TCR beta chain was observed in a study of T cells after posttransplantation cyclophosphamide. The germline CDR1 and CDR2 sequences are KGHSH and LQKENI. This CDR3 spans 14 amino acids. V dropped 1 base and J dropped 8 bases, with 14 bases sitting between them. Sequenced by immunoSEQ multiplex PCR; TCRdb stores in-frame clones only, minus some. The sample shows 35,000 to 40,000 clones, none of them appearing just once. This clone was counted only a few times. The chain uses TRBV18 and TRBJ1-2; no definite D call. The sequence was obtained from a man aged 45-65 years in good health, CMV-negative, and a related stem cell transplant donor. Material for sequencing was PBMCs. In DNA form, the CDR3 reads TGTGCCAGCTCACCACTCCCGGACCGGGAGGGCTACACCTTC. Translated, it gives CASSPLPDREGYTF. Combining the CDR3 with reference TRBV18 and TRBJ1-2 gives the whole variable domain NAGVMQNPRHLVRRRGQEARLRCSPMKGHSHVYWYRQLPEEGLKFMVYLQKENIIDESGMPKERFSAEFPKEGPSILRIQQVVRGDSAAYFCASSPLPDREGYTFGSGTRLTVV.